What follows are 29 T cell receptor beta chains derived from one specimen sequenced in a study of identical twins. One entry per CDR3 protein, called by TCRdb with MiXCR from the 5' RACE reads. Of under 300,000 distinct CDR3 sequences listed, around 15% are singletons. The sequenced sample was memory (CD45RO+) T cells sorted from blood. The receptors originated from a woman younger than 30 in good health.

At least ten counts were recorded for this clonotype. The gene calls are TRBV11-2 and TRBJ2-7; no reliable D call. CDR1 is SGHAT, CDR2 FQNNGV, per germline. V was trimmed by 5 bases and J by 1 base, leaving 15 bases between them. The CDR3 totals 15 residues. The CDR3 DNA is TGTGCCAGCAGCCCACGGGCTCACTATTCCTACGAGCAGTACTTC. Its translation: CASSPRAHYSYEQYF.

This clonotype was seen a handful of times. This rearrangement joins TRBV20-1 to TRBJ1-2; no clear D. The germline V gene encodes CDR1 DFQATT and CDR2 SNEGSKA (reference sequence). V was pared by 5 bases and J by 6 bases, with 13 bases between. This CDR3 region has 12 residues. CDR3 loop: CSAGDWADGYTF. CDR3 bases: TGCAGTGCTGGGGATTGGGCGGATGGCTACACCTTC.

This clonotype came up once. The chain has TRBV7-3 and TRBJ1-1, with no clear D. CDR1 and CDR2 (germline): SGHTA, FQGTGA. V was clipped by 5 bases and J by 0 bases, with 10 bases between them. CDR3 size: 14 residues. CDR3 region: CASSLVLLNTEAFF. CDR3 nucleotide sequence: TGTGCCAGCAGCCTCGTGCTTCTGAACACTGAAGCTTTCTTT.

This clonotype was observed a few times. The rearrangement links TRBV20-1 to TRBJ2-1, with 8 bases aligning to TRBD2. The germline V gene encodes CDR1 DFQATT and CDR2 SNEGSKA (reference sequence). CDR3 size: 14 residues. V dropped 5 bases and J dropped 10; count of bases not matched to a gene: 13. This CDR3 reads CSAGGGAGVVEQFF. For the CDR3, the DNA is TGCAGTGCTGGGGGGGGAGCGGGAGTGGTCGAGCAGTTCTTC.

This chain uses TRBV9 with TRBJ2-7; 7 positions agree with TRBD2. Germline CDR1 is SGDLS and CDR2 is YYNGEE. The CDR3 is made up of 16 amino acids. Trimming at V came to 3 bases and at J to 7 bases, leaving 16 bases not matched to a gene. CDR3 region: CASSAGGSSATLEQYF. CDR3 coding DNA: TGTGCCAGCAGCGCGGGGGGTTCTAGCGCCACCTTGGAGCAGTACTTC.

The rearrangement links TRBV20-1 to TRBJ1-5; TRBD1 matches 9 bases. Germline trimming cut 0 bases from V and 5 bases from J; bases unmatched to any gene: 2. CDR3 length: 14 residues. Germline CDR1 is DFQATT and CDR2 is SNEGSKA (reference sequence). The CDR3 DNA is TGCAGTGCTAGAGATTGGACAGGGGATCAGCCCCAGCATTTT. This sequence encodes CSARDWTGDQPQHF.

The table lists this clonotype with a few counts. The rearrangement uses TRBV12-3 or TRBV12-4 and TRBJ2-4, with D tentatively TRBD1 (5 bases). CDR3 length equals 15 residues. Deletions cut 6 bases from V and 3 bases from J, with 15 bases between. The CDR3: CASSPPQGVKNIQYF. Here the CDR3 DNA reads TGTGCCAGCAGCCCCCCACAAGGGGTCAAAAACATTCAGTACTTC.

This clonotype appeared a few times. V usage is TRBV5-1 and J usage is TRBJ2-3, with a weak D call TRBD2 (6 bases). Germline-derived CDR1 and CDR2 are SGHRS and YFSETQ. V gave up 2 bases and J gave up 5 bases, with 9 bases separating them. The CDR3 contains 13 residues. The CDR3 is CASSFVGGDTQYF. The CDR3 DNA is TGCGCCAGCAGCTTCGTGGGGGGAGATACGCAGTATTTT.

Many counts were recorded for this clonotype. The chain recombines TRBV12-3 or TRBV12-4 with TRBJ1-5, with a tentative D call TRBD1 (6 bases). Trimming shortened V by 6 bases and J by 2 bases, and 11 bases separated the two germline ends. The CDR3 has 14 amino acids. This CDR3 reads CASRQGSGNQPQHF. The CDR3 DNA sequence: TGTGCCAGCAGACAGGGATCGGGCAATCAGCCCCAGCATTTT.

This clonotype was seen a handful of times. This chain uses TRBV5-1 with TRBJ2-3; D may be TRBD1 or TRBD2 (5 bases each). Trimming removed 7 bases from V and 9 bases from J, with 21 bases in between. This CDR3 is built from 14 residues. The germline V gene has CDR1 SGHRS and CDR2 YFSETQ. This CDR3 reads CASYGTASRSTQYF. CDR3 DNA: TGCGCCAGCTACGGGACGGCTAGCCGATCCACGCAGTATTTT.

This chain connects TRBV27 to TRBJ2-2, with TRBD2 identical over 10 bases. V was pared by 3 bases and J by 3 bases, with 4 bases of the junction left unmatched. The germline V gene has CDR1 MNHEY and CDR2 SMNVEV (reference sequence). The CDR3 has 16 amino acids. The CDR3 DNA follows: TGTGCCAGCAGTTTTAGCGGGGGGCCGTACACCGGGGAGCTGTTTTTT. It codes for CASSFSGGPYTGELFF.

The chain has TRBV15 and TRBJ2-7; D not certain. CDR3 size: 14 residues. The germline V and J ends were trimmed by 1 base and 2 bases, with 9 bases remaining between them. Germline V gene sequence: CDR1 LNHNV, CDR2 YYDKDF (reference sequence). CDR3 coding DNA: TGTGCCACCAGCAGAGCCGGGCAGCCCTACGAGCAGTACTTC. It is translated as CATSRAGQPYEQYF.

The chain couples TRBV7-9 to TRBJ1-2, with TRBD1 matching 7 bases. Germline values: CDR1 SEHNR, CDR2 FQNEAQ (reference sequence). CDR3 size: 14 residues. After removal of 4 bases from V and 4 bases from J, the junction contained 6 bases not matched to a gene. CDR3 coding DNA: TGTGCCAGCAGCTCCGAGGGGGACAGCTATGGCTACACCTTC. Translated, it gives CASSSEGDSYGYTF.

This chain joins TRBV5-1 and TRBJ2-7, with 9 bases that match TRBD1. There are 13 residues in the CDR3. V dropped 4 bases and J dropped 6; count of bases not matched to a gene: 5. From germline, CDR1 is SGHRS and CDR2 YFSETQ. For the CDR3, the DNA is TGCGCCAGCAGCAGAACAGGGGGCGCCGAGCAGTACTTC. This encodes CASSRTGGAEQYF.

The chain uses TRBV29-1 and TRBJ2-7; D is perhaps TRBD2 (5 bases). The CDR3 is 13 amino acids. The V gene's germline CDR1 is SQVTM and CDR2 ANQGSEA. Between the trimmed V and J ends, which lost 7 bases and 1 base, there was a span of 14 bases. As DNA, the CDR3 is TGCAGCGCCCTATGGCCGGGGTCCTACGAGCAGTACTTC. Translating gives CSALWPGSYEQYF.

V gene TRBV3-1 combines with J gene TRBJ2-5; maybe TRBD1 (6 bases). From germline, CDR1 is LGHDT and CDR2 YNNKEL (reference sequence). This CDR3 is 14 amino acids long. Trimming removed 4 bases at V and 6 bases at J, with 15 bases between. The CDR3 sequence is CASSPLQGLKTQYF. CDR3 nucleotide sequence: TGTGCCAGCAGCCCCCTACAGGGTTTAAAGACCCAGTACTTC.

This chain connects TRBV5-1 to TRBJ1-1; 7 bases are shared with TRBD1. V gave up 4 bases and J gave up 1 base; unmatched junction bases: 7. The germline V gene has CDR1 SGHRS and CDR2 YFSETQ. The CDR3 totals 15 residues. The CDR3 reads CASSRAGTANTEAFF. CDR3 DNA sequence: TGCGCCAGCAGCCGGGCGGGGACAGCGAACACTGAAGCTTTCTTT.

This clonotype was seen at least ten times. V and J are TRBV12-3 or TRBV12-4 and TRBJ2-5; 8 bases fit TRBD2. V lost 2 bases, J lost 4 bases, and 3 bases stayed unmatched. This CDR3 has 14 amino acids. CDR3 amino acids: CASSLNSGIETQYF. The CDR3 coding sequence is TGTGCCAGCAGTTTAAATAGCGGGATAGAGACCCAGTACTTC.

This clonotype was observed a handful of times. This chain joins TRBV6-6 and TRBJ2-7; D may be TRBD1 (6 bases). Trimming left V 10 bases short and J 2 bases short, with 15 bases between. Germline CDR1 is MNHNY and CDR2 is SVGAGI (reference sequence). This CDR3 has 13 residues. The DNA for the CDR3 is TGTGCCACCACAGGGTATTGGGCCTACGAGCAGTACTTC. Its translation is CATTGYWAYEQYF.

The chain links TRBV5-1 to TRBJ1-1; a weak D match, TRBD1 (6 bases). CDR1 and CDR2 from the germline V gene are SGHRS and YFSETQ. V gave up 5 bases and J gave up 0 bases, with 8 bases separating them. The CDR3 totals 13 residues. As DNA, the CDR3 is TGCGCCAGCAGAACAGGGATGAACACTGAAGCTTTCTTT. This encodes CASRTGMNTEAFF.

The V call is TRBV5-1, the J call TRBJ1-2; D possibly corresponds to TRBD1 (6 bases). V gave up 4 bases and J gave up 8 bases, with 15 bases separating them. CDR3 size: 13 residues. Germline V gene data show CDR1 as SGHRS and CDR2 as YFSETQ. CDR3 sequence reads: CASSEVIQGGYTF. DNA of the CDR3: TGCGCCAGCAGCGAGGTCATACAGGGAGGCTACACCTTC.

The CDR3 region is CASSPTGTSGISTQYF. CDR3 DNA: TGCGCCAGCAGCCCGACAGGGACTAGCGGGATTTCTACGCAGTATTTT. The chain joins TRBV5-1 to TRBJ2-3, with 13 nucleotides matching TRBD2. The CDR3 is made up of 16 amino acids. CDR1 is SGHRS, CDR2 YFSETQ, per germline. V trimming: 4 bases; J trimming: 8 bases; junction bases outside the gene matches: 10. Full variable domain (remainder filled in from reference TRBV5-1 and TRBJ2-3): KAGVTQTPRYLIKTRGQQVTLSCSPISGHRSVSWYQQTPGQGLQFLFEYFSETQRNKGNFPGRFSGRQFSNSRSEMNVSTLELGDSALYLCASSPTGTSGISTQYFGPGTRLTVL.

This clonotype has just a few counts. The chain carries TRBV2 and TRBJ2-3, with D hard to call. V gave up 1 base and J gave up 7 bases, with 6 bases separating them. The CDR3 has 12 amino acids. The germline gives CDR1 SNHLY, CDR2 FYNNEI. The CDR3 DNA follows: TGTGCCAGCAGTGAAGAGGTGAATACGCAGTATTTT. The encoded protein is CASSEEVNTQYF. The full variable domain, its missing parts supplied by reference TRBV2 and TRBJ2-3, is EPEVTQTPSHQVTQMGQEVILRCVPISNHLYFYWYRQILGQKVEFLVSFYNNEISEKSEIFDDQFSVERPDGSNFTLKIRSTKLEDSAMYFCASSEEVNTQYFGPGTRLTVL.

This clonotype was detected once. The chain joins TRBV7-3 to TRBJ2-3; D may be TRBD2 (7 bases). V shed 3 bases and J shed 5 bases, with 12 bases lying between them. Germline assignment: CDR1 SGHTA and CDR2 FQGTGA. This CDR3 has 14 residues. The CDR3 is CASSLGGPRDTQYF. The CDR3 DNA sequence: TGTGCCAGCAGCTTGGGGGGGCCTAGAGATACGCAGTATTTT.

This clonotype was seen only a few times. V is TRBV12-3 or TRBV12-4 and J is TRBJ1-1; D is undetermined. Trimming stripped 4 bases from V and 1 base from J, with 13 bases between. This CDR3 has 15 amino acids. In nucleotides, the CDR3 is TGTGCCAGCAGTTCAACCCAGACATCGAACACTGAAGCTTTCTTT. It yields the protein CASSSTQTSNTEAFF.

This chain links TRBV7-2 with TRBJ2-3, with TRBD2 as a possible D gene (5 bases). There are 12 residues in the CDR3. In germline, CDR1 is SGHTA, CDR2 FQGNSA. Trimming left V 1 base short and J 11 bases short, with 10 bases between. The CDR3, as DNA: TGTGCCAGCAGCTTAGGGGCAGGACTGCAGTATTTT. Its translation is CASSLGAGLQYF.

This clonotype was detected only a few times. V gene TRBV7-2 combines with J gene TRBJ1-2; TRBD1 matches at 8 bases. Trimming took 5 bases from V and 5 from J; bases not matched to a gene: 10. This CDR3 is built from 15 residues. CDR1 SGHTA and CDR2 FQGNSA come from the germline V gene. This CDR3 is CASSPGGQDFYGYTF. The CDR3 DNA is TGTGCCAGCAGCCCAGGGGGACAGGACTTTTATGGCTACACCTTC.

J is TRBJ2-5 and V is TRBV11-3; 7 bases match TRBD2. Germline-derived CDR1 and CDR2 are SGHNT and YENEEA. This CDR3 is 15 amino acids long. The junction had 11 bases not matched to a gene; V was cut back by 5 bases and J by 5 bases. This CDR3 reads CASSRGGGGDETQYF. CDR3 nucleotides: TGTGCCAGCAGCCGTGGTGGGGGGGGGGACGAGACCCAGTACTTC.

This clonotype was counted at least ten times. The genes are TRBV11-2 and TRBJ2-1; 11 bases match TRBD2. The CDR3 covers 15 residues. The germline V gene encodes CDR1 SGHAT and CDR2 FQNNGV. V lost 0 bases and J lost 14; bases outside the gene matches: 9. CDR3 in DNA: TGTGCCAGCAGCTTAGAGGGGGGGACTAGCGGATCCAAGTTCTTC. It codes for CASSLEGGTSGSKFF. The complete variable domain, with remaining parts taken from reference TRBV11-2 and TRBJ2-1, reads EAGVAQSPRYKIIEKRQSVAFWCNPISGHATLYWYQQILGQGPKLLIQFQNNGVVDDSQLPKDRFSAERLKGVDSTLKIQPAKLEDSAVYLCASSLEGGTSGSKFFGPGTRLTVL.